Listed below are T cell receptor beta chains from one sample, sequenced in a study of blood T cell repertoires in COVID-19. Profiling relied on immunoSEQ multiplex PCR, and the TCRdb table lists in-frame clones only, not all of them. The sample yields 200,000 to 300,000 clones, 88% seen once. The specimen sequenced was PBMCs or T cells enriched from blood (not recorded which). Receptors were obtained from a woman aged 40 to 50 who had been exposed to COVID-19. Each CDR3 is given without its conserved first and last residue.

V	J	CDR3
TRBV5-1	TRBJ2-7	ASSFLPVASYEQY
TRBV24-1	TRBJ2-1	ATSDLWAGMGEQF
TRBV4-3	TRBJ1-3	ASSSRWRGTHSGNTIY
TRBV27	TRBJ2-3	ASSPFGGPTTDTQY
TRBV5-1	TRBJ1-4	ASSFSGTGGGKLF
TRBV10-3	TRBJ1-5	ATRSRDTYSNQPQH
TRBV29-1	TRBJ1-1	SVSEGANTEAF
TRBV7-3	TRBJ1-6	ASSRGQGNSPLH
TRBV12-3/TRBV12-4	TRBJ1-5	ASSWQNQPQH
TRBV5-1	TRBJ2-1	ASTPGQLQNEQF
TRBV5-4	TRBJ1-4	ASSQERDRGREKLF
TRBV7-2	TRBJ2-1	ASSLVLVVLAGLGEQF
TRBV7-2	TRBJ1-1	ASSLLRGGTEAF
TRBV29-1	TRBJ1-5	SVEGQGNSNQPQH
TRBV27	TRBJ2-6	ATCRPASGANVLT
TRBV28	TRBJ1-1	ASSKNTGRYTTEAF
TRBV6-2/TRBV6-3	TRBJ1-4	ASSYSRGPPF
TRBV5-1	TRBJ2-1	ASSFLAGGPDNEQF
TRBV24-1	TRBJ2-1	ATRGRQGYHDEQF
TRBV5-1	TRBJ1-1	ASRPVVRATEAF
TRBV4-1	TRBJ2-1	ASSQDRASGFNEQF
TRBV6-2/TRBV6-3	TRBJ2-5	ASSYHGGEETQY
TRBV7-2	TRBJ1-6	ASSAGGSGLWNSPLH
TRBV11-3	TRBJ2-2	ASSFQEGNTGELF
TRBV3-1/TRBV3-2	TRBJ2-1	ASSQDRRSWINEQF
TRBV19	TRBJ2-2	ASTATGSPTGELF
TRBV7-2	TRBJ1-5	ASSLKGGQPQH
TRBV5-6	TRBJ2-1	ASSVAGLLDNEQF
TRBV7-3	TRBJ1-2	ASSPGHSNYGYT
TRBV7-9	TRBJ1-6	ASSETVNNSPLH
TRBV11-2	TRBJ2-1	ASSPGASGYNEQF
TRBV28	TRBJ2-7	ASSPGQFPTSYEQY
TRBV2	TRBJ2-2	ASSERHNTGELF
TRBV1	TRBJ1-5	TSSVGRGNQPQH
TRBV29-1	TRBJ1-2	SVRAGMGSDYGYT
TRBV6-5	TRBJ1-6	ASRREINSPLH
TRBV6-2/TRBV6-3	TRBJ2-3	ASSPTSPLDTQY
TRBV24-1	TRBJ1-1	ATSDNTRTTEAF
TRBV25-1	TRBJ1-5	ASPTPPEHQPQH
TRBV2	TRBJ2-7	ASSPQIGTGFHEQY
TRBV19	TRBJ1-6	ASSISGIGSPLH
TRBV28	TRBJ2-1	ASSSPHNEQF
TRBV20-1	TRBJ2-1	SASGLAGYNEQF
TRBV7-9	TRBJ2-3	ASTYLGDRGTDTQY
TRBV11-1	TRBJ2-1	ASSLVGQGADEQF
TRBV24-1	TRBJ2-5	ATSDPLTSGQETQY
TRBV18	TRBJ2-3	ASSPDGGDTQY
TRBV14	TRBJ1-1	ASSPPGGGGTEAF
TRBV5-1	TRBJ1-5	ASSFDWNQPQH
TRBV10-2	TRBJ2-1	ASRAGGNEQF
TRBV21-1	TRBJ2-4	ASSSWTGGNIQY
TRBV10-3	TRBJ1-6	ATLQQRRDPNSPLH
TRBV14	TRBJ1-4	ASSQEGWLVGVTNEKLF
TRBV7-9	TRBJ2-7	ASSPGLARTYEQY
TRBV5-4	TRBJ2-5	ASSKAGGWETQY
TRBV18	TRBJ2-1	ASSPPSVRSYNEQF
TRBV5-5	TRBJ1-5	ASSSVPGQGGSNQPQH
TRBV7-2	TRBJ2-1	ASSLRGRLTRGDEQF
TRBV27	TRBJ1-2	ASSLSSGLNYGYT